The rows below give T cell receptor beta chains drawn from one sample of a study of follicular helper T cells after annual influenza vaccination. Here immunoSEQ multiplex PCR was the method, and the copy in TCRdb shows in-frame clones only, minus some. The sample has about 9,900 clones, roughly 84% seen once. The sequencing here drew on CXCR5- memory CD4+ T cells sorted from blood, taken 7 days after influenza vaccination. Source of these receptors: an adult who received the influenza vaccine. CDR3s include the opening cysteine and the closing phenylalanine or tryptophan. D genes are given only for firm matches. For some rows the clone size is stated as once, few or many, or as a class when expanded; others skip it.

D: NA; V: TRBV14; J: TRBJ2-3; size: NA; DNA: TGTGCCAGCAGCCGTGACGGGGAGGATACGCAGTATTTT; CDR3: CASSRDGEDTQYF
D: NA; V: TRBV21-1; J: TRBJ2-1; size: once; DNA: TGTGCCAGCAGCAAAGCTCGGGGGGGTGAGCAGTTCTTC; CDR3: CASSKARGGEQFF
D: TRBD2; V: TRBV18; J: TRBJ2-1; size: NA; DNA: TGTGCCAGCTCACCACCGACTAGCGGGGATCCGCGGGAGCAGTTCTTC; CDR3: CASSPPTSGDPREQFF
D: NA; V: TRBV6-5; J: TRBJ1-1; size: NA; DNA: TGTGCCAGCACTCGGGACATCTTAAACACTGAAGCTTTCTTT; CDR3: CASTRDILNTEAFF
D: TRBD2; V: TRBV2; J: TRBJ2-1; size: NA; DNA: TGTGCCAGCAGTGCGAGCGGGAGAACCTTGGGTGAGCAGTTCTTC; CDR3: CASSASGRTLGEQFF
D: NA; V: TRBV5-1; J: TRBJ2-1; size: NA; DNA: TGCGCCAGCAGCGCGGTAGGGGGAGACAATGAGCAGTTCTTC; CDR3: CASSAVGGDNEQFF
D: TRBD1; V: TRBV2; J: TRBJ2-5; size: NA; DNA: TGTGCCAGCAGAAGGGGACAGGAGAGAGAGGCCCAGTACTTC; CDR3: CASRRGQEREAQYF
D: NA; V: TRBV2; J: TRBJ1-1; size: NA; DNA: TGTGCCAGCAGTGACGGGACGGCCCACACTGAAGCTTTCTTT; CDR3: CASSDGTAHTEAFF
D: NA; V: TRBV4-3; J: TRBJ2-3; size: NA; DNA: TGCGCCAGCAGCCAAGGGTATGGTGGCACAGATACGCAGTATTTT; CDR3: CASSQGYGGTDTQYF
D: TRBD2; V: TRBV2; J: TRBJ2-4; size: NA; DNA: TGTGCCAGCAGTCCTCCCCCGGGACTACTAATTCAGTACTTC; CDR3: CASSPPPGLLIQYF
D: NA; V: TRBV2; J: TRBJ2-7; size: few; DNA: TGTGCCAGCGCGGGACGCCTGGGGGTCGAGCAGTACTTC; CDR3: CASAGRLGVEQYF
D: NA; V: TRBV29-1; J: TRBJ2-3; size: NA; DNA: TGCAGCGTTGACGGGACCGCGAGCACAGATACGCAGTATTTT; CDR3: CSVDGTASTDTQYF
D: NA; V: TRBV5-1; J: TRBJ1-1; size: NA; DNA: TGCGCCAGCAGCTTGGACGGTCTGGGGGATGGAGCTTTCTTT; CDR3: CASSLDGLGDGAFF
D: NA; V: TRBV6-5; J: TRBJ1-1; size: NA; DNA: TGTGCCAGCAGTCTCTCTGGACAGCCGAACACTGAAGCTTTCTTT; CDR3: CASSLSGQPNTEAFF
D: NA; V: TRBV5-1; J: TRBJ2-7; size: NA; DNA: TGCGCCAGCAGCTCTAATGGACAGAGCTACGAGCAGTACTTC; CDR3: CASSSNGQSYEQYF
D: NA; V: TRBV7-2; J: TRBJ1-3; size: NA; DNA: TGTGCCAGCAGTTCCGACCGCCACTCTGGAAACACCATATATTTT; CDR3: CASSSDRHSGNTIYF
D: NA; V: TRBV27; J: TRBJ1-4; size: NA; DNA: TGTGCCAGCAGCCCACGTTCTCAGACACGGGAAAAACTGTTTTTT; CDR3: CASSPRSQTREKLFF
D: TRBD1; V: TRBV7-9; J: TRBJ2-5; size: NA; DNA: TGTGCCAGCAGCTCCGACAGGGGCCAAGAGACCCAGTACTTC; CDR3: CASSSDRGQETQYF
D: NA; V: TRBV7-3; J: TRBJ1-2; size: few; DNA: TGTGCCAGCAGCTTAAATGTGGACTACACCTTC; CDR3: CASSLNVDYTF
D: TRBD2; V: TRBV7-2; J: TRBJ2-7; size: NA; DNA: TGTGCCAGCAGCTTAGATTCTGGGACTAGCATCTCCTACGAGCAGTACTTC; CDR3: CASSLDSGTSISYEQYF
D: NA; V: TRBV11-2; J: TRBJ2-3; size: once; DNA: TGTGCCAGCAGCCTCAGGAAAACTAGCACAGATACGCAGTATTTT; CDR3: CASSLRKTSTDTQYF
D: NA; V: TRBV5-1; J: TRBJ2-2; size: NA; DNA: TGCGCCAGCAGGACAGGGAACACCGGGGAGCTGTTTTTT; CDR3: CASRTGNTGELFF
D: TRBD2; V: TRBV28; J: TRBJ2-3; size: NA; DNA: TGTGCCAGCAGCACCGGGACTAGCGGGAGGATTACGCAGTATTTT; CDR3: CASSTGTSGRITQYF
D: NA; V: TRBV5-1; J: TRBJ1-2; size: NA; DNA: TGCGCCAGCAGCGACCAGGGGAACTATGGCTACACCTTC; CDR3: CASSDQGNYGYTF
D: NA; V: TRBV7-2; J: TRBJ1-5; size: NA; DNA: TGTGCCAGCAGCTTAGGCCAGGTAGGGGTCCAGCCCCAGCATTTT; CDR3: CASSLGQVGVQPQHF
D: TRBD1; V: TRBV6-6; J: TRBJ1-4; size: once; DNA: TGTGCCAGCTTTCATACAGGGGCGGCTAATGAAAAACTGTTTTTT; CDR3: CASFHTGAANEKLFF
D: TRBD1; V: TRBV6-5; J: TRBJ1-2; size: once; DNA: TGTGCCAGCAGTTACTCGGGACAGGGGAACTATGGCTACACCTTC; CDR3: CASSYSGQGNYGYTF
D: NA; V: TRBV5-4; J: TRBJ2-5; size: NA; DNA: TGTGCCAGCAGCCGGGAGTCGAAAGAGACCCAGTACTTC; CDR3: CASSRESKETQYF
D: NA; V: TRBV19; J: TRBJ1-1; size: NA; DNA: TGTGCCAGTAGGAGGCAGAGCCCGAACACTGAAGCTTTCTTT; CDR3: CASRRQSPNTEAFF
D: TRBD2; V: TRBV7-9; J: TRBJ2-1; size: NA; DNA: TGTGCCAGCAGCTCTCCCGGACTAGCGGGAGCTGGTGAGCAGTTCTTC; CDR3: CASSSPGLAGAGEQFF
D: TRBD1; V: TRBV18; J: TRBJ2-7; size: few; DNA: TGTGCCAGCTCAGCGAGGACAGGAGGTCTCGAGCAGTACTTC; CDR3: CASSARTGGLEQYF
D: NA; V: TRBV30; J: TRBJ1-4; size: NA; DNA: TGTGCCTGGAGTCCTTTTACAGGGAATTTTGCAACTAATGAAAAACTGTTTTTT; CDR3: CAWSPFTGNFATNEKLFF
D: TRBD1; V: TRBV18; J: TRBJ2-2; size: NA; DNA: TGTGCCAGCTCACCACCCGGGGACAGCCGAGGCCCCGGGGAGCTGTTTTTT; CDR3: CASSPPGDSRGPGELFF
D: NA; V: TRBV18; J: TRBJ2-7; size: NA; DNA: TGTGCCAGCTCACCACTCGGGGCCCAAATGGGTGAGCAGTACTTC; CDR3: CASSPLGAQMGEQYF
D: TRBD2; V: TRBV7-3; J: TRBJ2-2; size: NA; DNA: TGTGCCAGCAGCTTAGTTGCGGGGGGAAATGCCGGGGAGCTGTTTTTT; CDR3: CASSLVAGGNAGELFF
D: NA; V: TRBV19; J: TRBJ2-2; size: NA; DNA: TGTGCCAGTAGTATAAAGGGGGGCGCGGGAAGCACCGGGGAGCTGTTTTTT; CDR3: CASSIKGGAGSTGELFF
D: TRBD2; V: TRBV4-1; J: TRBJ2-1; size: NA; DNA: TGCGCCAGCAGCCAAGAACCTGGGACTAGCGGCCTTAGGAGCTCCTACAATGAGCAGTTCTTC; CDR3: CASSQEPGTSGLRSSYNEQFF
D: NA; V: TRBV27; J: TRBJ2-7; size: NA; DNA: TGTGCCAGCAGTTTGAAAGATCAGAACTACGAGCAGTACTTC; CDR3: CASSLKDQNYEQYF
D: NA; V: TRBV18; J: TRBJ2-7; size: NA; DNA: TGTGCCAGCTCACCGGCGGCAGGCTGGGAGCAGTACTTC; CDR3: CASSPAAGWEQYF
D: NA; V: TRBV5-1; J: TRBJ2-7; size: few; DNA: TGCGCCAGCAGCGCCACCCGGGACCGCCTCTACGAGCAGTACTTC; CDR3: CASSATRDRLYEQYF
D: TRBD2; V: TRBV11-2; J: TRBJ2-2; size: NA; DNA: TGTGCCAGCAGCTTCTTTGCGGGAGGGTCGTCCGGGGAGCTGTTTTTT; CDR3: CASSFFAGGSSGELFF
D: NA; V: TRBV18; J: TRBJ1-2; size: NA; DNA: TGTGCCAGCTCCCCGGGAAGCGTCTATGGCTACACCTTC; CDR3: CASSPGSVYGYTF